This T cell receptor beta chain was documented in a study of a mutant IDH1 vaccine in newly diagnosed glioma. Study background: The earlier regimen, radiotherapy, temozolomide, or both, was most often both.

Time point: week 47, end of study. The content of each vaccine dose was 300 ug of mutant IDH1 20-mer peptide, and topical imiquimod accompanied it. The astrocytomas were IDH1-mutant, ATRX-negative, and WHO grade 3 or 4. Between the trimmed V and J ends, which lost 8 bases and 4 bases, there was a span of 11 bases. The CDR3 consists of 12 residues. Germline assignment: CDR1 SEHNR and CDR2 FQNEAQ (reference sequence). Comment on this clone: Its specificity is not known.

The table came from immunoSEQ multiplex PCR; TCRdb's copy has only in-frame clones and leaves some out. Counted here are 75,000 to 95,000 clones, 89% occurring once; the ten biggest clones make up around 0.77%. V gene TRBV7-9 combines with J gene TRBJ1-2, with a possible D match to TRBD1 (5 bases). The clonotype comes from a woman in her forties or fifties with glioma. The sequenced sample was PBMCs, obtained from a glioma patient whose treatment included an IDH1 peptide vaccine. CDR3 amino acids: CASQRGSYGYTF. The CDR3 bases are TGTGCCAGCCAGAGGGGCAGCTATGGCTACACCTTC.